The rows below give T cell receptor beta chains drawn from one sample of a study of control samples from healthy donors and cancer patients. Profiling relied on immunoSEQ multiplex PCR, and the TCRdb table lists in-frame clones only, not all of them. The data show 150,000 or so clones, roughly 94% seen once. Sequencing was done on a sample of PBMCs. The receptors here all came from a man aged 55 to 70 with colorectal cancer. Each CDR3 is given with its conserved first and last residue. D genes are given only for firm matches. Where a row states a size, it is once, few, many or the class of an expanded clone; other rows omit it.

>TRBJ2-2|few|TRBV4-1|TRBD1
CASSHVTGGAGGELFF
TGCGCCAGCAGCCATGTGACAGGGGGCGCAGGCGGGGAGCTGTTTTTT
>TRBJ2-7|-|TRBV27|TRBD2
CASSLTSGVNEQYF
TGTGCCAGCAGTTTGACTAGCGGGGTTAACGAGCAGTACTTC
>TRBJ1-2|-|TRBV4-3|-
CASSQQEGGYGYTF
TGCGCCAGCAGCCAGCAAGAGGGGGGCTATGGCTACACCTTC
>TRBJ1-2|once|TRBV25-1|TRBD1
CASSGPGGGGGYTF
TGTGCCAGCAGTGGTCCAGGGGGCGGTGGAGGCTACACCTTC
>TRBJ1-5|-|TRBV6-5|-
CASSYSEGSQPQHF
TGTGCCAGCAGTTACTCGGAGGGAAGTCAGCCCCAGCATTTT
>TRBJ2-5|-|TRBV7-8|-
CASSFNHYSVTQETQYF
TGTGCCAGCAGCTTCAACCACTACAGCGTTACCCAAGAGACCCAGTACTTC
>TRBJ1-2|-|TRBV3-1/TRBV3-2|-
CASSQAGDYGYTF
TGTGCCAGCAGCCAAGCGGGGGACTATGGCTACACCTTC
>TRBJ2-7|-|TRBV3-1/TRBV3-2|-
CASSQGYVEQYF
TGTGCCAGCAGCCAGGGGTACGTTGAGCAGTACTTC
>TRBJ1-4|-|TRBV20-1|-
CSASMARPTNEKLFF
TGCAGTGCTAGTATGGCACGACCAACTAATGAAAAACTGTTTTTT
>TRBJ2-2|-|TRBV4-3|-
CASSQDLGVATGELFF
TGCGCCAGCAGCCAAGATTTGGGGGTCGCCACCGGGGAGCTGTTTTTT
>TRBJ2-5|-|TRBV30|-
CAWSDEGGLGETQYF
TGTGCCTGGAGTGACGAGGGGGGTTTAGGAGAGACCCAGTACTTC
>TRBJ2-2|once|TRBV11-2|TRBD1
CASRTYRDRGSGELFF
TGTGCCAGCAGGACCTACCGGGACAGGGGTTCCGGGGAGCTGTTTTTT
>TRBJ1-6|-|TRBV2|-
CASRTDYNSPLHF
TGTGCCAGTCGGACGGATTATAATTCACCCCTCCACTTT
>TRBJ1-1|-|TRBV6-5|-
CASSFQGRTEAFF
TGTGCCAGCTCGTTTCAGGGACGAACTGAAGCTTTCTTT
>TRBJ1-5|-|TRBV19|-
CASRELGGNQPQHF
TGTGCCAGTAGGGAGCTGGGCGGCAATCAGCCCCAGCATTTT